These T cell receptor beta chains were read from a single sample in a study of cytomegalovirus exposure and HLA in healthy donors. The method was immunoSEQ multiplex PCR; TCRdb's version includes in-frame clones alone and lacks a portion of them. This sample has more than 95,000 clones, with roughly 85% found just once. Sequencing was performed on PBMCs. The receptors were gathered from a man between 18 and 35 years old in good health and CMV-seropositive. The CDR3 runs from the conserved cysteine through the conserved F or W. D genes are given only for firm matches. Some rows have no size entry. The others give once, few or many, or a class for an expanded clone.

J: TRBJ2-2
D: TRBD1
size: once
V: TRBV2
DNA: TGTGCCAGCAGCTCGATACCCTTAGGACAGGGGGCGAACACCGGGGAGCTGTTTTTT
CDR3: CASSSIPLGQGANTGELFF

J: TRBJ1-1
D: -
size: -
V: TRBV4-1
DNA: TGCGCCAGCAGCCAAGGGGGGGGATACACTGAAGCTTTCTTT
CDR3: CASSQGGGYTEAFF

J: TRBJ2-3
D: TRBD2
size: -
V: TRBV5-1
DNA: TGCGCCAGCAGCTTTTATCAGCGGGAGTACACAGATACGCAGTATTTT
CDR3: CASSFYQREYTDTQYF

J: TRBJ1-1
D: TRBD1
size: -
V: TRBV19
DNA: TGTGCCAGTAGTATTACAGGGGGCGGTTTTGGTGAAGCTTTCTTT
CDR3: CASSITGGGFGEAFF

J: TRBJ1-2
D: -
size: once
V: TRBV13
DNA: TGTGCCAGCAGCTTAGGCCTGAGGGGCTACACCTTC
CDR3: CASSLGLRGYTF

J: TRBJ1-1
D: TRBD1
size: -
V: TRBV15
DNA: TGTGCCACCAGCAGAGACTCAGGGGGGAACACTGAAGCTTTCTTT
CDR3: CATSRDSGGNTEAFF

J: TRBJ2-1
D: -
size: -
V: TRBV9
DNA: TGTGCCAGCAGCGTAGGACAGTACAATGAGCAGTTCTTC
CDR3: CASSVGQYNEQFF

J: TRBJ2-7
D: TRBD1
size: -
V: TRBV9
DNA: TGTGCCAGCAGCGTAAACGTGGGGGACAGGCACTACGAGCAGTACTTC
CDR3: CASSVNVGDRHYEQYF

J: TRBJ2-3
D: TRBD2
size: -
V: TRBV12-5
DNA: TGTGCTAGTGTAGCGGGGGCCTCGCCATCAGATACGCAGTATTTT
CDR3: CASVAGASPSDTQYF

J: TRBJ1-6
D: TRBD1
size: -
V: TRBV19
DNA: TGTGCCAGTAGCTCCGGGACAGTCAAGGTTAATTCACCCCTCCACTTT
CDR3: CASSSGTVKVNSPLHF

J: TRBJ2-1
D: -
size: -
V: TRBV5-4
DNA: TGTGCCAGCAGCTTGGACTATAGCTCCTACAATGAGCAGTTCTTC
CDR3: CASSLDYSSYNEQFF

J: TRBJ2-4
D: TRBD1
size: -
V: TRBV19
DNA: TGTGCCAGTAGGACAGGGGCTTTTGCCAAAAACATTCAGTACTTC
CDR3: CASRTGAFAKNIQYF

J: TRBJ2-3
D: -
size: -
V: TRBV2
DNA: TGTGCCAGCGGTAAGGGGTCCCTACCCACAGATACGCAGTATTTT
CDR3: CASGKGSLPTDTQYF

J: TRBJ1-2
D: TRBD1
size: -
V: TRBV2
DNA: TGTGCCAGCCGACAGGGATCTAACTATGGCTACACCTTC
CDR3: CASRQGSNYGYTF

J: TRBJ1-1
D: -
size: few
V: TRBV30
DNA: TGTGCCTGGAGACAGCTGAACACTGAAGCTTTCTTT
CDR3: CAWRQLNTEAFF

J: TRBJ2-2
D: -
size: -
V: TRBV6-5
DNA: TGTGCCAGCCGGAGGGCCACCGGGGAGCTGTTTTTT
CDR3: CASRRATGELFF

J: TRBJ1-2
D: -
size: -
V: TRBV6-5
DNA: TGTGCCAGCAGTCTACAGGGAGAGGGCTACACCTTC
CDR3: CASSLQGEGYTF

J: TRBJ2-2
D: -
size: -
V: TRBV27
DNA: TGTGCCAGCAGTTTCGGGAACACCGGGGAGCTGTTTTTT
CDR3: CASSFGNTGELFF

J: TRBJ2-3
D: -
size: -
V: TRBV5-4
DNA: TGTGCCAGCAGCACGAGGACTGTACGCACAGATACGCAGTATTTT
CDR3: CASSTRTVRTDTQYF

J: TRBJ2-5
D: -
size: -
V: TRBV7-3
DNA: TGTGCCAGCAGCAAAAGGGGGGGGGCAGGAGAGACCCAGTACTTC
CDR3: CASSKRGGAGETQYF

J: TRBJ1-1
D: TRBD1
size: -
V: TRBV29-1
DNA: TGCAGCGCTATCTCAGGGCGGGACAGGGGATTTGAAGCTTTCTTT
CDR3: CSAISGRDRGFEAFF

J: TRBJ2-1
D: -
size: -
V: TRBV19
DNA: TGTGCCAGTAGTACTAGCAGGGGACCGTTCTTC
CDR3: CASSTSRGPFF

J: TRBJ2-3
D: -
size: -
V: TRBV7-6
DNA: TGTGCCAGCAGCTTCTACGGGGGTAGCACAGATACGCAGTATTTT
CDR3: CASSFYGGSTDTQYF

J: TRBJ2-5
D: -
size: -
V: TRBV9
DNA: TGTGCCAGCAGCGTAGGAAACTTCTCTTCGGAGACCCAGTACTTC
CDR3: CASSVGNFSSETQYF

J: TRBJ1-3
D: -
size: -
V: TRBV11-2
DNA: TGTGCCAGCAGCTTAGTAGCGGGGATTGGAAACACCATATATTTT
CDR3: CASSLVAGIGNTIYF

J: TRBJ2-2
D: TRBD2
size: once
V: TRBV4-1
DNA: TGCGCCAGCAGGACGGGGGGCCTAGCGGGGGGGCCGGACACCGGGGAGCTGTTTTTT
CDR3: CASRTGGLAGGPDTGELFF

J: TRBJ2-5
D: TRBD1
size: -
V: TRBV28
DNA: TGTGCCAGCAGTTTAGTTGGGACAGGAGGGGAGACCCAGTACTTC
CDR3: CASSLVGTGGETQYF

J: TRBJ1-5
D: -
size: once
V: TRBV2
DNA: TGTGCCAGCAGTGAAAGGGGCAGGGTGTATAATCAGCCCCAGCATTTT
CDR3: CASSERGRVYNQPQHF

J: TRBJ2-7
D: TRBD2
size: -
V: TRBV7-8
DNA: TGTGCCAGCAGCTCGGGACTAGGCCGCTCCTACGAGCAGTACTTC
CDR3: CASSSGLGRSYEQYF

J: TRBJ1-4
D: -
size: many
V: TRBV25-1
DNA: TGTGCCAGCAGTGAATGGTCGGGGGAAAAAAAACTGTTTTTT
CDR3: CASSEWSGEKKLFF

J: TRBJ2-2
D: TRBD1
size: few
V: TRBV7-6
DNA: TGTGCCAGCAGCTACGGCCCGGGACAGGCCTACGCGAACACCGGGGAGCTGTTTTTT
CDR3: CASSYGPGQAYANTGELFF

J: TRBJ2-2
D: TRBD2
size: -
V: TRBV30
DNA: TGTGCCTGGAGCCTGCGGGGGGGCCACGCCGGGGAGCTGTTTTTT
CDR3: CAWSLRGGHAGELFF

J: TRBJ2-7
D: TRBD1
size: -
V: TRBV27
DNA: TGTGCCAGCTCGACCGGGACAGACTTTTACGAGCAGTACTTC
CDR3: CASSTGTDFYEQYF

J: TRBJ1-1
D: -
size: -
V: TRBV18
DNA: TGTGCCAGCTCACCAGGCGGCAGCGAGAACACTGAAGCTTTCTTT
CDR3: CASSPGGSENTEAFF

J: TRBJ2-3
D: -
size: -
V: TRBV2
DNA: TGTGCCAGGGGGCAGGACGGACAAATAAGCGCGCAGTATTTT
CDR3: CARGQDGQISAQYF

J: TRBJ2-1
D: TRBD1
size: -
V: TRBV2
DNA: TGTGCCAGCACCATGGGACAGGGGTTCTACAATGAGCAGTTCTTC
CDR3: CASTMGQGFYNEQFF

J: TRBJ1-3
D: -
size: -
V: TRBV2
DNA: TGTGCCAGCAGCCTGGGCGGAAACACCATATATTTT
CDR3: CASSLGGNTIYF